This T cell receptor (beta chain) was found in a study of siplizumab effects on memory and regulatory T cells. Study-wide results and limits: Under siplizumab, alloreactive sequences traced to unstimulated CD4+ memory cells were significantly reduced.

Some clones are missing from TCRdb's copy, which holds only in-frame ones; the method was immunoSEQ multiplex PCR. The sample has over 45,000 clones, 95% to 98% seen once. V lost 2 bases and J lost 0, with 14 bases in between. The germline gives CDR1 MDHEN, CDR2 SYDVKM. The CDR3 has 17 residues. The study took a few donor pairs, and their unstimulated naive, memory, effector memory and TEMRA subsets were sequenced. As for this clone: Its antigen is still unknown.

The specimen sequenced was naive CD8+ T cells sorted from blood. The chain combines TRBV28 with TRBJ1-3; possibly TRBD1 for D (5 bases). This receptor was taken from a human donor in good health. The CDR3 sequence is CASSLKGIASSGNTIYF. CDR3 sequence (DNA): TGTGCCAGCAGTTTAAAGGGGATCGCCAGCTCTGGAAACACCATATATTTT. The variable domain in full, with the rest retrieved from reference TRBV28 and TRBJ1-3, is DVKVTQSSRYLVKRTGEKVFLECVQDMDHENMFWYRQDPGLGLRLIYFSYDVKMKEKGDIPEGYSVSREKKERFSLILESASTNQTSMYLCASSLKGIASSGNTIYFGEGSWLTVV.